These 25 T cell receptor beta chains were sequenced from one sample in a study of T cell repertoires in cytomegalovirus infection. Each CDR3 protein gets one entry after TCRdb re-called the reads with MiXCR. The sample consists of a few hundred thousand distinct CDR3 sequences, about 25% of them appearing once. For these TCRs, the target antigens are not known. This specimen consisted of cultured PBMCs, obtained from culture after CMV antigen stimulation. Every receptor here comes from a human donor in good health (CMV status not recorded). Some clones in this sample may be carry-over from other donors' samples.

This clonotype occurred many times. The V gene is TRBV6-4, the J gene TRBJ1-1; the D gene is possibly TRBD1 (5 bases). Germline V gene sequence: CDR1 MRHNA, CDR2 SNTAGT. The CDR3 sequence is 13 residues long. Trimming removed 6 bases from V and 3 bases from J, with 11 bases in between. The CDR3 spells CASRAGFDTEAFF. CDR3 sequence (DNA): TGTGCCAGCAGAGCAGGGTTTGACACTGAAGCTTTCTTT.

Remarks on this clonotype: The junction departs from the called germline gene at one end, perhaps through a read error. The chain carries TRBV7-4 and TRBJ2-1; TRBD2 matches 8 bases. In germline, CDR1 is SGHVT, CDR2 SQSDAQ. This CDR3 has 15 residues. The DNA for the CDR3 is TGTGCCAGCAGTCTAACAGCGGGGGTCTACAAAGAGCAGTTCTTC. Translating it yields CASSLTAGVYKEQFF.

This clonotype was counted many times. This sequence joins TRBV7-2 and TRBJ1-1; D is unclear. Trimming removed 0 bases from V and 4 bases from J, with 9 bases in between. This CDR3 is 14 amino acids long. The germline CDR1 and CDR2 sequences are SGHTA and FQGNSA. The CDR3 bases are TGTGCCAGCAGCTTAGCCCTAGGGCCCACTGAAGCTTTCTTT. This gives the protein CASSLALGPTEAFF.

J is TRBJ2-5 and V is TRBV6-5; D call uncertain. Germline CDR1 and CDR2: MNHEY and SVGAGI. There are 15 residues in the CDR3. The V gene lost 2 bases and the J gene lost 5 bases, with 15 bases spanning the gap. CDR3 DNA sequence: TGTGCCAGCAGTTACGGGCAGGAATTGGGTGAGACCCAGTACTTC. It translates to CASSYGQELGETQYF.

This sequence joins TRBV7-2 and TRBJ2-3; 8 bases map to TRBD2. Germline V lookup: CDR1 SGHTA, CDR2 FQGNSA. The CDR3 sequence is 15 residues long. V lost 1 base, J lost 5 bases, and 5 bases stayed unmatched. CDR3 protein: CASSLGSAGGDTQYF. The CDR3 nucleotides are TGTGCCAGCAGCTTAGGGTCTGCGGGGGGAGATACGCAGTATTTT.

This clonotype was seen only a few times. The chain is built from TRBV6-8 and TRBJ1-6, with D uncertain. V was cut by 5 bases and J by 9 bases, with 11 bases left in between. The CDR3 is made up of 13 amino acids. Germline V gives CDR1 MNHGY, CDR2 SAAAGT. In nucleotides, the CDR3 is TGTGCCAGCAGTCCGGCTGGCCTTTCACCCCTCCACTTT. This encodes CASSPAGLSPLHF.

A few counts support this clonotype. This chain uses TRBV5-6 with TRBJ1-1; 9 bases are shared with TRBD1. The germline V gene has CDR1 SGHDT and CDR2 YYEEEE. The CDR3 is 17 amino acids. Trimming took 1 base from V and 3 from J; bases not matched to a gene: 10. This CDR3 reads CASSLWVTGGMDTEAFF. Written as DNA, the CDR3 is TGTGCCAGCAGCTTGTGGGTGACAGGGGGGATGGACACTGAAGCTTTCTTT.

The genes are TRBV6-6 and TRBJ2-7; 10 bases are a match to TRBD2. Per germline, CDR1 MNHNY and CDR2 SVGAGI (reference sequence). V dropped 5 bases and J dropped 3; count of bases not matched to a gene: 4. There are 14 residues in the CDR3. Written as DNA, the CDR3 is TGTGCCAGCAGTGCCCAGCGGGAGGGCTACGAGCAGTACTTC. Its protein is CASSAQREGYEQYF.

This clonotype was seen a few times. The chain's CDR3 is CASSYQGGGELFF. In DNA, the CDR3 is TGTGCCAGCAGTTACCAGGGTGGCGGGGAGCTGTTTTTT. The chain employs TRBV6-2 or TRBV6-3 and TRBJ2-2; possibly TRBD1 for D (5 bases). The germline V gene encodes CDR1 MNHEY and CDR2 SVGEGT. CDR3 length: 13 residues. Trimming stripped 2 bases from V and 7 bases from J, with 8 bases between.

This clonotype has a handful of counts. The chain carries TRBV6-1 and TRBJ2-6; TRBD2 agrees at 9 bases. Germline lookup yields CDR1 MNHNS and CDR2 SASEGT. V dropped 5 bases and J dropped 3; count of bases not matched to a gene: 8. This CDR3 has 17 amino acids. CDR3 in DNA: TGTGCCAGCAGTCTTAGCGGGAGTCGGAGTGGGGCCAACGTCCTGACTTTC. Its translation: CASSLSGSRSGANVLTF.

The rearrangement joins TRBV4-3 to TRBJ2-7; 7 positions agree with TRBD2. Germline loops: CDR1 LGHNA, CDR2 YSLEER. The CDR3 consists of 15 residues. The V and J ends lost 0 bases and 5 bases, in that order; junction bases with no gene match: 7. The chain's CDR3 is CASSQEGRGANEQYF. The CDR3 bases are TGCGCCAGCAGCCAAGAAGGGAGGGGAGCAAACGAGCAGTACTTC.

This clonotype turned up a few times. The chain links TRBV7-2 to TRBJ2-2, with 10 positions matching TRBD2. V gave up 3 bases and J gave up 0 bases; unmatched junction bases: 4. In germline, CDR1 is SGHTA, CDR2 FQGNSA. This CDR3 region has 17 residues. In nucleotides, the CDR3 is TGTGCCAGCAGCTTCCCCCTAGCGGGGGCGAACACCGGGGAGCTGTTTTTT. It yields the protein CASSFPLAGANTGELFF. Full variable domain (remainder filled in from reference TRBV7-2 and TRBJ2-2): GAGVSQSPSNKVTEKGKDVELRCDPISGHTALYWYRQSLGQGLEFLIYFQGNSAPDKSGLPSDRFSAERTGGSVSTLTIQRTQQEDSAVYLCASSFPLAGANTGELFFGEGSRLTVL.

The chain recombines TRBV20-1 with TRBJ2-1; D is uncertain. This CDR3 comprises 11 residues. Trimming shortened V by 6 bases and J by 7 bases, and 10 bases separated the two germline ends. Germline V gives CDR1 DFQATT, CDR2 SNEGSKA (reference sequence). CDR3 amino acids: CSAVLGNEQFF. The DNA of the CDR3 is TGCAGTGCGGTACTGGGGAATGAGCAGTTCTTC.

This clonotype showed up many times. The chain has TRBV7-2 and TRBJ2-5; 12 positions match TRBD2. CDR3 length: 16 residues. V was pared by 5 bases and J by 2 bases, with 6 bases of the junction left unmatched. CDR1 is SGHTA, CDR2 FQGNSA, per germline. CDR3 sequence reads: CASSPQLAGGQETQYF. CDR3 bases: TGTGCCAGCAGCCCACAACTAGCGGGAGGACAAGAGACCCAGTACTTC.

V is TRBV7-1 and J is TRBJ1-2, with 7 bases that match TRBD1. TRBV7-1 is identified as an open reading frame with a role that is uncertain. The CDR3 is made up of 15 amino acids. V shed 5 bases, J shed 7 bases, and the junction held 13 bases outside the gene matches. For the CDR3, the DNA is TGTGCCAGCAGCACCTACAGGGGTTCCTCTGGTGGCTACACCTTC. Translating gives CASSTYRGSSGGYTF.

The table lists this clonotype with many counts. This sequence joins TRBV11-2 and TRBJ2-2; 7 bases are shared with TRBD1. This CDR3 contains 18 residues. J was trimmed by 1 base and V by 6 bases; bases with no gene match: 14. Germline CDR1 reads SGHAT; CDR2 reads FQNNGV. CDR3 amino acids: CASRSRSWGQMNTGELFF. The DNA of the CDR3 is TGTGCCAGCAGATCTCGATCTTGGGGACAGATGAACACCGGGGAGCTGTTTTTT.

This clonotype was detected many times. The chain is built from TRBV29-1 and TRBJ2-7; TRBD2 aligns across 7 bases. Germline CDR1 and CDR2: SQVTM and ANQGSEA. There are 14 residues in the CDR3. V dropped 4 bases and J dropped 4; count of bases not matched to a gene: 10. The CDR3 DNA sequence: TGCAGCGTTGTCCCGGGAGGAGTGAGGTACGAGCAGTACTTC. Its translation: CSVVPGGVRYEQYF.

The chain joins TRBV7-8 to TRBJ1-1; the D is unclear. The CDR3 runs to 14 residues. The V end was cut by 1 base, the J end by 0 bases, with 6 bases between. CDR1 SGHVS and CDR2 FQNEAQ come from the germline V gene. Written as DNA, the CDR3 is TGTGCCAGCAGCTTAGGGAAGTTGAACACTGAAGCTTTCTTT. Its protein product is CASSLGKLNTEAFF.

There are a few counts of this clonotype. This sequence joins TRBV6-2 or TRBV6-3 and TRBJ2-3; 7 nucleotides agree with TRBD2. The CDR3 has 18 amino acids. The junction had 15 bases not matched to a gene; V was cut back by 6 bases and J by 0 bases. The germline V gene has CDR1 MNHEY and CDR2 SVGEGT. CDR3 amino acids: CASSFPSPLARSTDTQYF. In DNA form, the CDR3 reads TGTGCCAGCAGCTTTCCCTCTCCACTAGCGCGTAGCACAGATACGCAGTATTTT.

The chain uses TRBV24-1 and TRBJ2-3, with 16 bases lining up with TRBD2. This CDR3 has 15 residues. The trim removed 2 bases at V and 10 bases at J, leaving 2 bases unmatched. The germline V gene has CDR1 KGHDR and CDR2 SFDVKD. The CDR3 here is CATSDSGLAGGAQYF. As DNA, the CDR3 is TGTGCCACCAGTGATTCGGGACTAGCGGGAGGGGCGCAGTATTTT.

The chain recombines TRBV7-9 with TRBJ2-1; the D is unclear. The V gene lost 2 bases and the J gene lost 8 bases, with 4 bases spanning the gap. This CDR3 has 11 amino acids. From germline, CDR1 is SEHNR and CDR2 FQNEAQ (reference sequence). Here the CDR3 DNA reads TGTGCCAGCAGCTTAATCCATGAGCAGTTCTTC. Translating gives CASSLIHEQFF.

This clonotype was picked up many times. This chain uses TRBV7-2 with TRBJ2-1, with TRBD1 as a possible D gene (6 bases). The CDR3 has 14 amino acids. CDR1 is SGHTA, CDR2 FQGNSA, per germline. V lost 4 bases and J lost 9, with 16 bases in between. CDR3 in amino acids: CASSSQQGLGEQFF. DNA of the CDR3: TGTGCCAGCAGCTCTCAACAGGGTCTGGGTGAGCAGTTCTTC.

The sample holds a few counts of this clonotype. CDR3 protein: CASSLLSRTGANTEAFF. The CDR3 DNA is TGTGCCAGCAGTTTATTGTCCAGAACCGGGGCGAACACTGAAGCTTTCTTT. The rearrangement links TRBV28 to TRBJ1-1; tentatively, D is TRBD1 (5 bases). The V gene's germline CDR1 is MDHEN and CDR2 SYDVKM. This CDR3 spans 17 amino acids. The ends were cut back, 1 base at V and 1 base at J, with 16 bases in the middle.

This clonotype was counted only a few times. This chain connects TRBV7-2 to TRBJ2-2; 11 bases fit TRBD2. This CDR3 has 16 residues. Germline CDR1 SGHTA, CDR2 FQGNSA. Trimming at V came to 2 bases and at J to 2 bases, leaving 1 base not matched to a gene. The CDR3 reads CASSLTSGRNTGELFF. CDR3 in DNA: TGTGCCAGCAGCTTAACTAGCGGGAGAAACACCGGGGAGCTGTTTTTT.

The chain is built from TRBV7-2 and TRBJ2-1; TRBD2 might be the D (5 bases). There are 15 residues in the CDR3. The germline V and J ends were trimmed by 5 bases and 1 base, with 12 bases remaining between them. The germline V gene encodes CDR1 SGHTA and CDR2 FQGNSA. The DNA for the CDR3 is TGTGCCAGCAGCGGGAGCCCCCGATCCTACAATGAGCAGTTCTTC. Encoded protein: CASSGSPRSYNEQFF.